The next 26 T cell receptor beta chains were all read from a single sample in a study of Graves' ophthalmopathy and Graves' hyperthyroidism. RNA transcripts were the source from which TCR beta CDR3 regions were amplified. HTBI primers were employed in first-round RT-PCR, then a second-round multiplex PCR followed. From the multiplex PCR reads, TCRdb called clonotypes with MiXCR, one entry per CDR3 protein. Found here are 580,000 or so distinct CDR3 sequences, under 40% of them singletons; the top ten hold approximately 4.1%. Sequencing used peripheral blood or thyroid tissue (not recorded which). Every receptor here comes from an adult man with Graves' hyperthyroidism.

The chain uses TRBV29-1 and TRBJ2-6; 11 bases are shared with TRBD2. Germline V gene sequence: CDR1 SQVTM, CDR2 ANQGSEA. Unmatched junction bases numbered 7, after V lost 6 bases and J lost 3 bases. CDR3 size: 16 residues. In nucleotides, the CDR3 is TGCAGCGTCCAACTAGCGGGAGTAGGTGGGGCCAACGTCCTGACTTTC. The encoded protein is CSVQLAGVGGANVLTF.

Ten or more counts support this clonotype. The rearrangement links TRBV24-1 to TRBJ2-2, with TRBD1 identical over 7 bases. With 6 bases clipped from V and 4 bases from J, the junction kept 7 bases outside the gene matches. CDR3 length equals 15 residues. Per germline, CDR1 KGHDR and CDR2 SFDVKD. The chain's CDR3 is CATSSDRDTTGELFF. The CDR3 bases are TGTGCCACCAGTTCTGACAGGGATACCACCGGGGAGCTGTTTTTT.

The chain couples TRBV12-3 or TRBV12-4 to TRBJ1-2; D might be TRBD1 (6 bases). The CDR3 is made up of 14 amino acids. V lost 7 bases and J lost 5, with 17 bases in between. The CDR3 loop is CASTPSGGEYGYTF. The CDR3 DNA is TGTGCCAGCACCCCCTCCGGGGGCGAATATGGCTACACCTTC.

This clonotype was counted ten times or more. The V and J genes are TRBV25-1 and TRBJ1-1; tentative D call: TRBD1 (5 bases). Germline CDR1 reads MGHDK; CDR2 reads SYGVNS. The V and J ends lost 5 bases and 5 bases respectively, with 15 bases between them. This CDR3 spans 14 amino acids. The CDR3 reads CASSLGAEKTEAFF. The CDR3 DNA sequence: TGTGCCAGCAGTCTAGGGGCGGAGAAGACTGAAGCTTTCTTT.

The V gene is TRBV9, the J gene TRBJ1-2; 7 bases map to TRBD1. The CDR3 has 17 amino acids. The germline V gene has CDR1 SGDLS and CDR2 YYNGEE. V shed 4 bases and J 1 base; nucleotides not matched to a gene: 13. CDR3 in amino acids: CASSFTTPTGHNYGYTF. CDR3 bases: TGTGCCAGCAGCTTTACGACTCCGACAGGGCATAACTATGGCTACACCTTC. The entire variable domain, with the rest obtained from reference TRBV9 and TRBJ1-2, is as follows: DSGVTQTPKHLITATGQRVTLRCSPRSGDLSVYWYQQSLDQGLQFLIQYYNGEERAKGNILERFSAQQFPDLHSELNLSSLELGDSALYFCASSFTTPTGHNYGYTFGSGTRLTVV.

In this sample, this clonotype turned up a few times. This rearrangement joins TRBV20-1 to TRBJ2-1; 8 bases match TRBD1. Germline CDR1 DFQATT, CDR2 SNEGSKA (reference sequence). The CDR3 extends over 14 amino acids. CDR3 amino acids: CSVVRDRPQNEQFF. CDR3 coding DNA: TGCAGCGTTGTCCGGGACAGGCCTCAAAATGAGCAGTTCTTC.

V and J are TRBV4-2 and TRBJ2-3; the D gene could be TRBD1 or TRBD2 (6 bases each). This CDR3 contains 15 residues. CDR1 and CDR2 (germline): LGHNA, YNFKEQ. Trimming took off 3 bases at V and 3 bases at J, with 13 bases between the two ends. Here the CDR3 reads CASSHPGAGTDTQYF. The CDR3 DNA reads TGTGCCAGCAGCCACCCAGGGGCGGGGACAGATACGCAGTATTTT.

As regards this clonotype: A much larger clonotype is one base distant, so this may be a read error. This sequence joins TRBV20-1 and TRBJ1-3; D uncertain. This CDR3 comprises 12 residues. CDR1 and CDR2 (germline): DFQATT, SNEGSKA (reference sequence). The DNA for the CDR3 is TGCAGCGCCCCTTTCTCTGGAAGCACCATATATTTT. It translates to CSAPFSGSTIYF.

This clonotype was recorded many times. This chain connects TRBV12-3 or TRBV12-4 to TRBJ1-1; D is uncertain. V gave up 3 bases and J gave up 0 bases, with 8 bases separating them. This CDR3 has 14 amino acids. CDR3 amino acids: CASSFGEMNTEAFF. The CDR3 DNA is TGTGCCAGCAGTTTCGGCGAAATGAACACTGAAGCTTTCTTT.

The rearrangement joins TRBV28 to TRBJ2-5; 10 bases are a match to TRBD2. The germline V gene encodes CDR1 MDHEN and CDR2 SYDVKM. CDR3 length equals 13 residues. V was clipped by 6 bases and J by 5 bases; unmatched bases: 3. CDR3 in amino acids: CASRSGGGETQYF. The CDR3 DNA reads as TGTGCCAGCAGAAGCGGGGGGGGGGAGACCCAGTACTTC.

The rearrangement uses TRBV6-4 and TRBJ1-2; TRBD1 might be the D (6 bases). Germline lookup yields CDR1 MRHNA and CDR2 SNTAGT. V was pared by 6 bases and J by 1 base, with 18 bases between. CDR3 length: 16 residues. Here the CDR3 reads CASSQVSGVGNYGYTF. Written as DNA, the CDR3 is TGTGCCAGCAGCCAAGTTTCAGGGGTCGGTAACTATGGCTACACCTTC.

The rearrangement joins TRBV2 to TRBJ1-5; D not certain. The CDR3 has 13 amino acids. The V end was cut by 11 bases, the J end by 2 bases, with 13 bases between. The germline V gene encodes CDR1 SNHLY and CDR2 FYNNEI. DNA for the CDR3: TGTGCCTGCACTGTGGTTGGCAATCAGCCCCAGCATTTT. Its translation is CACTVVGNQPQHF.

This chain uses TRBV7-9 with TRBJ2-7; 9 bases line up with TRBD1. In germline, CDR1 is SEHNR, CDR2 FQNEAQ (reference sequence). CDR3 length equals 12 residues. Losses at the gene ends were 4 bases for V and 6 bases for J; bases not matched to a gene: 1. The CDR3 protein is CASSWDRVEQYF. In DNA, the CDR3 is TGTGCCAGCAGCTGGGACAGGGTCGAGCAGTACTTC.

This clonotype has a handful of counts. The chain couples TRBV29-1 to TRBJ2-1, with TRBD1 matching 8 bases. V lost 3 bases and J lost 4; bases outside the gene matches: 2. The CDR3 contains 13 residues. Germline values: CDR1 SQVTM, CDR2 ANQGSEA. The CDR3 DNA reads as TGCAGCGTTGATAGACAGGGGTACAATGAGCAGTTCTTC. Encoded protein: CSVDRQGYNEQFF.

This clonotype was recorded at least ten times. This chain connects TRBV20-1 to TRBJ2-5; maybe TRBD2 (7 bases). The germline V gene has CDR1 DFQATT and CDR2 SNEGSKA (reference sequence). The CDR3 has 16 residues. V gave up 1 base and J gave up 0 bases, with 15 bases separating them. For the CDR3, the DNA is TGCAGTGCTAGAGTAGGGAGGGGGGGGAACCAAGAGACCCAGTACTTC. It translates to CSARVGRGGNQETQYF.

This clonotype was observed many times. The J gene is TRBJ2-5, the V gene TRBV29-1; 8 bases are a match to TRBD2. With 4 bases clipped from V and 4 bases from J, the junction kept 5 bases outside the gene matches. The germline CDR1 and CDR2 sequences are SQVTM and ANQGSEA. The CDR3 has 13 residues. The CDR3 coding sequence is TGCAGCGTTGTACGGCTAGCGGGAGAGACCCAGTACTTC. It is translated as CSVVRLAGETQYF.

There are many counts of this clonotype. This rearrangement joins TRBV7-8 to TRBJ1-5; D not resolved. The CDR3 length is 15 residues. Deletions cut 1 base from V and 0 bases from J, with 7 bases between. Germline V CDR1 and CDR2: SGHVS, FQNEAQ. The CDR3 protein is CASSLGANSNQPQHF. For the CDR3, the DNA is TGTGCCAGCAGCTTAGGGGCGAATAGCAATCAGCCCCAGCATTTT.

The J gene is TRBJ2-7, the V gene TRBV5-1, with D hard to call. Germline V lookup: CDR1 SGHRS, CDR2 YFSETQ. This CDR3 is 15 amino acids long. The V end was cut by 0 bases, the J end by 2 bases, with 12 bases between. CDR3 in DNA: TGCGCCAGCAGCTTGGAGGCAGAAATAACCTACGAGCAGTACTTC. Its translation is CASSLEAEITYEQYF. Full variable domain (missing parts from reference TRBV5-1 and TRBJ2-7): KAGVTQTPRYLIKTRGQQVTLSCSPISGHRSVSWYQQTPGQGLQFLFEYFSETQRNKGNFPGRFSGRQFSNSRSEMNVSTLELGDSALYLCASSLEAEITYEQYFGPGTRLTVT.

The chain uses TRBV29-1 and TRBJ1-1, with 10 bases fitting TRBD1. Germline CDR1 is SQVTM and CDR2 is ANQGSEA. The CDR3 consists of 16 residues. V trimming: 7 bases; J trimming: 5 bases; junction bases outside the gene matches: 16. The CDR3 sequence is CSALTGTGVGRTEAFF. CDR3 nucleotide sequence: TGCAGCGCTTTAACCGGGACAGGGGTTGGGAGGACTGAAGCTTTCTTT. Variable domain in full (rest from reference TRBV29-1 and TRBJ1-1): SAVISQKPSRDICQRGTSLTIQCQVDSQVTMMFWYRQQPGQSLTLIATANQGSEATYESGFVIDKFPISRPNLTFSTLTVSNMSPEDSSIYLCSALTGTGVGRTEAFFGQGTRLTVV.

This clonotype was seen at least ten times. The gene calls are TRBV6-5 and TRBJ2-7; D is perhaps TRBD1 (6 bases). Germline V lookup: CDR1 MNHEY, CDR2 SVGAGI. This CDR3 is built from 13 residues. Trimming stripped 6 bases from V and 3 bases from J, with 12 bases between. The CDR3: CASRKQGFYEQYF. CDR3 in DNA: TGTGCCAGCAGGAAACAGGGTTTCTACGAGCAGTACTTC.

The rearrangement uses TRBV19 and TRBJ1-4; 7 bases fit TRBD1. The CDR3 is made up of 15 amino acids. The V and J ends lost 5 bases and 7 bases, in that order; junction bases with no gene match: 10. Germline V gene data show CDR1 as LNHDA and CDR2 as SQIVND (reference sequence). DNA of the CDR3: TGTGCCAGTAGTTCGCGGGGACAGAGGAGTGAAAAACTGTTTTTT. Its protein product is CASSSRGQRSEKLFF. Together with reference TRBV19 and TRBJ1-4, the CDR3 gives the full variable domain: DGGITQSPKYLFRKEGQNVTLSCEQNLNHDAMYWYRQDPGQGLRLIYYSQIVNDFQKGDIAEGYSVSREKKESFPLTVTSAQKNPTAFYLCASSSRGQRSEKLFFGSGTQLSVL.

This chain connects TRBV20-1 to TRBJ1-5, with 8 bases matching TRBD1. CDR1 and CDR2 (germline): DFQATT, SNEGSKA (reference sequence). The CDR3 extends over 14 amino acids. V trimming: 0 bases; J trimming: 10 bases; junction bases outside the gene matches: 8. The CDR3 is CSARETGANNPQHF. As DNA, the CDR3 is TGCAGTGCTAGAGAGACAGGGGCTAATAACCCCCAGCATTTT.

The sample holds many counts of this clonotype. V is TRBV12-3 or TRBV12-4 and J is TRBJ1-2, with 7 positions matching TRBD1. J lost 10 bases, V lost 6 bases, and 5 bases had no gene match. This CDR3 has 11 residues. CDR3 protein: CASRETGPYTF. CDR3 in DNA: TGTGCCAGCAGGGAGACAGGGCCCTACACCTTC.

At least ten counts were recorded for this clonotype. This chain connects TRBV11-2 to TRBJ1-1, with D hard to call. Between the trimmed V and J ends, which lost 3 bases and 4 bases, there was a span of 9 bases. The CDR3 contains 13 residues. Germline V gene sequence: CDR1 SGHAT, CDR2 FQNNGV. Here the CDR3 DNA reads TGTGCCAGCAGCTTTCCCGGCGGCACTGAAGCTTTCTTT. Protein product: CASSFPGGTEAFF.

This chain joins TRBV12-3 or TRBV12-4 and TRBJ2-7; 8 bases map to TRBD1. With 5 bases clipped from V and 0 bases from J, the junction kept 6 bases outside the gene matches. The CDR3 sequence is 15 residues long. CDR3 sequence: CASSGDRLSSYEQYF. The CDR3 DNA is TGTGCCAGCAGTGGGGACAGGCTTAGCTCCTACGAGCAGTACTTC.

On this clonotype: Since a much larger clone is just one base distant, this may be a read error. Since no conserved phenylalanine or tryptophan closes the CDR3, a read error is the likely cause. The J gene is TRBJ2-7, the V gene TRBV12-3 or TRBV12-4; tentatively, D is TRBD2 (7 bases). V lost 6 bases and J 4 bases, leaving 19 bases between the germline ends. This CDR3 region has 15 residues. This chain's CDR3 is CASSPGGGIRYEQYL. The CDR3 coding sequence is TGTGCCAGCAGCCCCGGCGGGGGCATAAGATACGAGCAGTACTTA.